This entry lists 14 T cell receptor beta chains sequenced from one sample in a study of CD8+CD57+ T cells in acquired aplastic anemia. Genomic DNA, serving as template, underwent TCR beta VDJ and CDR3 profiling. Using its own MiXCR run on the reads, TCRdb lists one record per CDR3 protein. This table holds around 170,000 distinct CDR3 sequences, around 43% found once. Those patients picked for sequencing had displayed CD8+CD57+ cell expansion on flow cytometry. Sequencing input: sorted CD4+, CD8+, or CD8+CD57+ T cells (not recorded which) from PBMCs. The receptors shown here come from a human donor with aplastic anemia.

This clonotype was observed at least ten times. The chain has TRBV19 and TRBJ2-5; 7 bases map to TRBD1. V gave up 5 bases and J gave up 5 bases; unmatched junction bases: 14. The germline gives CDR1 LNHDA, CDR2 SQIVND (reference sequence). This CDR3 region has 16 residues. Here the CDR3 DNA reads TGTGCCAGTAGTGCCAATAGTATCGGCAGGGGGGAGACCCAGTACTTC. It specifies CASSANSIGRGETQYF.

J is TRBJ1-1 and V is TRBV19; 11 bases line up with TRBD1. Losses at the gene ends were 3 bases for V and 6 bases for J; bases not matched to a gene: 6. Germline-derived CDR1 and CDR2 are LNHDA and SQIVND (reference sequence). The length of the CDR3 is 15 residues. DNA for the CDR3: TGTGCCAGTAGTATTCCGGGACAGGGGGTCGCTGAAGCTTTCTTT. As protein: CASSIPGQGVAEAFF.

V is TRBV12-3 or TRBV12-4 and J is TRBJ1-2, with 7 positions matching TRBD1. The J segment lost 6 bases and the V segment lost 6 bases, leaving 16 bases of the junction unmatched. The CDR3 extends over 16 amino acids. The CDR3 DNA reads TGTGCCAGCAGGCCAGGGGGTAGTCTAGTGGGTGATGGCTACACCTTC. This translates into CASRPGGSLVGDGYTF.

The chain joins TRBV24-1 to TRBJ2-1; D might be TRBD2 (5 bases). Germline CDR1 KGHDR, CDR2 SFDVKD. V was trimmed by 0 bases and J by 8 bases, leaving 7 bases between them. The CDR3 has 13 residues. CDR3 DNA sequence: TGTGCCACCAGTGATTTGGGGAGAGATGAGCAGTTCTTC. This sequence encodes CATSDLGRDEQFF.

There are many counts of this clonotype. The chain couples TRBV29-1 to TRBJ2-7; D not certain. The ends were cut back, 0 bases at V and 5 bases at J, with 5 bases in the middle. There are 11 residues in the CDR3. The germline CDR1 and CDR2 sequences are SQVTM and ANQGSEA. CDR3 amino acids: CSVEDLNEQYF. CDR3 in DNA: TGCAGCGTTGAAGATTTAAACGAGCAGTACTTC.

The chain links TRBV15 to TRBJ1-2; 7 bases are a match to TRBD1. The CDR3 has 14 amino acids. CDR1 and CDR2 from the germline V gene are LNHNV and YYDKDF (reference sequence). V trimming: 0 bases; J trimming: 8 bases; junction bases outside the gene matches: 6. The CDR3 sequence is CATSRDTGVKGYTF. The CDR3 nucleotides read TGTGCCACCAGCAGAGACACAGGGGTGAAGGGCTACACCTTC.

The J gene is TRBJ2-1, the V gene TRBV20-1, with TRBD2 matching over 15 bases. After removal of 5 bases from V and 7 bases from J, the junction contained 6 bases not matched to a gene. CDR3 length: 15 residues. Germline values: CDR1 DFQATT, CDR2 SNEGSKA (reference sequence). The CDR3 protein is CSADGTSGRWNEQFF. Here the CDR3 DNA reads TGCAGTGCTGACGGGACTAGCGGGAGGTGGAATGAGCAGTTCTTC.

In its sample, this clonotype was seen many times. The chain uses TRBV7-8 and TRBJ2-1; TRBD2 matches at 10 bases. With 2 bases clipped from V and 2 bases from J, the junction kept 3 bases outside the gene matches. The CDR3 spans 16 residues. Germline CDR1 reads SGHVS; CDR2 reads FQNEAQ. The CDR3 protein is CASSLRAGGTYNEQFF. CDR3 DNA: TGTGCCAGCAGCTTAAGAGCGGGAGGGACCTACAATGAGCAGTTCTTC.

This clonotype was observed many times. This chain connects TRBV7-6 to TRBJ1-2; D not certain. The CDR3 extends over 14 amino acids. The germline CDR1 and CDR2 sequences are SGHVS and FNYEAQ. V dropped 1 base and J dropped 4 bases, with 10 bases sitting between them. The CDR3, as DNA: TGTGCCAGCAGCTTAGATGCGGCACGCTATGGCTACACCTTC. Amino acids: CASSLDAARYGYTF.

This clonotype showed up many times. The chain joins TRBV11-1 to TRBJ2-1; TRBD2 agrees at 13 bases. Losses at the gene ends were 6 bases for V and 3 bases for J; bases not matched to a gene: 8. CDR3 length: 17 amino acids. The germline CDR1 and CDR2 sequences are SGHAT and FQDESV (reference sequence). CDR3 nucleotides: TGTGCCAGCAGACAAAGGACTAGCGGGAGTAGCTACAATGAGCAGTTCTTC. It encodes CASRQRTSGSSYNEQFF. The whole variable domain, filled in from reference TRBV11-1 and TRBJ2-1, reads EAEVAQSPRYKITEKSQAVAFWCDPISGHATLYWYRQILGQGPELLVQFQDESVVDDSQLPKDRFSAERLKGVDSTLKIQPAELGDSAMYLCASRQRTSGSSYNEQFFGPGTRLTVL.

The chain is built from TRBV7-2 and TRBJ1-2; D remains unclear. Germline V gene data show CDR1 as SGHTA and CDR2 as FQGNSA. This CDR3 spans 12 amino acids. Deletions cut 2 bases from V and 8 bases from J, with 9 bases between. The CDR3 DNA sequence: TGTGCCAGCAGCTTAAGAATCGGAGGCTACACCTTC. As protein: CASSLRIGGYTF.

This clonotype was observed a few times. The V and J genes are TRBV3-1 and TRBJ1-3, with D uncertain. This CDR3 has 15 amino acids. The germline gives CDR1 LGHDT, CDR2 YNNKEL (reference sequence). V gave up 3 bases and J gave up 0 bases, with 9 bases separating them. The CDR3 here is CASSQVGLSGNTIYF. The CDR3 DNA reads as TGTGCCAGCAGCCAGGTCGGTCTCTCTGGAAACACCATATATTTT.

In its sample, this clonotype was seen many times. The CDR3 region is CASSLRGGTGAYEQYF. The CDR3 DNA is TGTGCCAGCAGTTTAAGGGGGGGGACAGGGGCCTACGAGCAGTACTTC. This chain joins TRBV12-3 or TRBV12-4 and TRBJ2-7, with 10 bases identical to TRBD1. This CDR3 has 16 amino acids. Unmatched junction bases numbered 6, after V lost 2 bases and J lost 2 bases.

V and J are TRBV5-1 and TRBJ2-1, with 9 bases identical to TRBD2. The CDR3 extends over 17 amino acids. Germline V gene data show CDR1 as SGHRS and CDR2 as YFSETQ. The J segment lost 4 bases and the V segment lost 4 bases, leaving 12 bases of the junction unmatched. The CDR3 nucleotides read TGCGCCAGCAGCACGGGAACTCTAGCGGGGCCATACAATGAGCAGTTCTTC. Encoded protein: CASSTGTLAGPYNEQFF.